This TCR beta chain was retrieved from a study of cytomegalovirus exposure and HLA in healthy donors. The PCR contained 60 Vbeta and 13 Jbeta primers. Libraries were prepared by immunoSEQ multiplex PCR; TCRdb keeps only in-frame clonotypes and omits some of them. The sample lists 160,000 or so clones, roughly 80% occurring once. CDR3 size: 12 residues. The V gene's germline CDR1 is MNHGY and CDR2 SVAAGI. V lost 6 bases and J 7 bases, leaving 12 bases between the germline ends. The sequence came from a young man in good health and CMV-seronegative. The chain links TRBV6-9 to TRBJ1-2; a possible D gene is TRBD1 (5 bases). The sequenced material came from PBMCs. The CDR3 DNA reads TGTGCCAGCAGCCAGACAGCAGTTGGCTACACCTTC. Translating gives CASSQTAVGYTF.